This is a list of T cell receptor beta chains from one sample in a study of CD8 T cells in ankylosing spondylitis. Each CDR3 protein gets one entry after TCRdb re-called the 5' RACE reads with MiXCR. The sample holds 210,000 or so distinct CDR3 sequences; under 8.5% are singletons and the top ten take around 4.4%. The sample consisted of blood, either unsorted or a sorted T cell fraction (not recorded which). All receptors come from a female donor with ankylosing spondylitis or in good health (not recorded which). The CDR3 runs from the conserved cysteine through the conserved F or W. Fields, in order: clone size, D gene, V gene, J gene, CDR3 length, CDR3 DNA, CDR3 protein. The D gene is left open where the match is weak. Size is stated for part of the rows, as once, few or many counts, or as a class when the clone is expanded.

size: many
D: .
V: TRBV12-3/TRBV12-4
J: TRBJ2-2
length: 14
DNA: TGTGCCAGCAGTCCCGGGAGAGGGACCGGGGAGCTGTTTTTT
CDR3: CASSPGRGTGELFF

size: many
D: .
V: TRBV20-1
J: TRBJ2-1
length: 11
DNA: TGCAGTGCGGGCCGGGCAAGTGAGCAGTTCTTC
CDR3: CSAGRASEQFF

size: many
D: .
V: TRBV5-1
J: TRBJ2-7
length: 16
DNA: TGCGCCAGCAGCTTGGATCCCGGGGCCAGCTCCTACGAGCAGTACTTC
CDR3: CASSLDPGASSYEQYF

size: many
D: .
V: TRBV9
J: TRBJ2-1
length: 14
DNA: TGTGCCAGCAGCGTAGATCTAGAACGGTCTGAGCAGTTCTTC
CDR3: CASSVDLERSEQFF

size: many
D: TRBD2
V: TRBV20-1
J: TRBJ2-3
length: 15
DNA: TGCAGTGCTCTTCCGGGACTAGTAACTCCAGATACGCAGTATTTT
CDR3: CSALPGLVTPDTQYF

size: many
D: .
V: TRBV10-3
J: TRBJ1-2
length: 15
DNA: TGTGCCATCAGTGACGAGGAGGGACTGCCTCATGGCTACACCTTC
CDR3: CAISDEEGLPHGYTF

size: .
D: TRBD1
V: TRBV7-9
J: TRBJ2-3
length: 16
DNA: TGTGCCAGCAGCTTAGGGTCGGGACAGGGGGCTAATACGCAGTATTTT
CDR3: CASSLGSGQGANTQYF

size: many
D: .
V: TRBV4-3
J: TRBJ2-7
length: 15
DNA: TGCGCCAGCAGTTCCGGGACTTCGCCTTCCTACGAGCAGTACTTC
CDR3: CASSSGTSPSYEQYF

size: many
D: TRBD1
V: TRBV20-1
J: TRBJ2-7
length: 16
DNA: TGCAGTGCTAGAGACCCGGGACAGGGGACGGGATACGAGCAGTACTTC
CDR3: CSARDPGQGTGYEQYF

size: .
D: TRBD1
V: TRBV10-1
J: TRBJ2-6
length: 19
DNA: TGCGCCAGCAGTGAGGCGACCGGGACAGGGCCCTCTGGGGCCAACGTCCTGACTTTC
CDR3: CASSEATGTGPSGANVLTF

size: many
D: TRBD2
V: TRBV29-1
J: TRBJ2-1
length: 20
DNA: TGCAGCGTTGTCCAAAGGGCCCATCTAGCGGGAGGGCCCCCGCTCGATGAGCAGTTCTTC
CDR3: CSVVQRAHLAGGPPLDEQFF